This TCR beta chain was recorded in a study of cytomegalovirus exposure and HLA in healthy donors (dated by TCRdb to 2016 to 2017). The study in broad terms: According to a later analysis, one platform produced both the 120 validation repertoires and the roughly 650 repertoires of the first cohort. To predict cytomegalovirus infection status, the study combined high-throughput TCR immunosequencing, statistical association of individual TCRs with disease status, and machine learning. The study aimed to test whether cataloging public T cell receptors could reveal signatures of past pathogen exposure. A separate validation cohort of approximately 120 different subjects was used in addition to the roughly 700-subject first cohort. The full study reports these points: Most TCR sequences were observed very rarely across donors, whereas some public TCRs were present in many individuals. All 130 or so repertoires were used to score co-occurrence in the validation cohort in a later analysis, because that analysis had no HLA typing for the cohort. The classifier was reported to diagnose cytomegalovirus status with high specificity and sensitivity in both the original cohort and the validation cohort. The authors suggested that the approach could potentially be generalized to other disease states and immunological phenotypes. A total of about 180 TCR beta chains were listed by the study as associated with cytomegalovirus. Of the cluster scores, 85% to 95% were above 0 in a later analysis, which found that TCRs clustered in the first cohort also tended to co-occur in the 95 to 150 validation repertoires. A few of the identified cytomegalovirus-associated TCR beta chains were confirmed in vitro to be specific for cytomegalovirus antigens.

The library was built by means of the immunoSEQ multiplex PCR assay. In the source study's methods: A statistical classification framework was built for diagnosing cytomegalovirus status from the catalog of TCR beta chain sequences. TCRdb holds this immuneACCESS table with in-frame rearrangements only. Some clones are missing; in checked studies, unresolved V genes explain under half, and the rest has no known cause. Clone size and V and J calls were adopted from that table, with D and trimming inferred from the DNA. The sample includes about 54,000 clones, with roughly nine tenths observed a single time. Clones ranked in the top ten supply approximately 8.1% of the sample. Donors formed part of the validation cohort, which comprised over a hundred subjects and was distinct from the first cohort of 666 subjects. This clone was counted a single time. It has no known antigen specificity. No clone much larger than this one lies a single base away; base qualities are absent.

The material sequenced was PBMCs. The sequence derives from a young woman in good health and CMV-seropositive.

The CDR3 sequence is CAISRGVQDTQYF. The DNA sequence is as follows: TGTGCCATCAGCCGGGGGGTCCAAGATACGCAGTATTTT. The rearrangement joined TRBV10-3 to TRBJ2-3; 7 middle bases align to TRBD2. Measured from the cysteine to the phenylalanine, the CDR3 is 13 residues long. Only the CDR3 DNA is retained, 39 bases long and in frame from the first base. CDR1 and CDR2 (ENHRY, SYGVKD) derive from the germline V gene. Unmatched junction bases come to 5, with V trimmed by 6 bases and J by 5 bases.